This T cell receptor (beta chain) was identified during a study of T and B cells in COVID-19 patients. In the study overall: Median age was around 35 years in the recovered cohort and 67 years in the active-infection cohort.

Remarks on this clonotype: Its matching antigen is unknown.

Germline-derived CDR1 and CDR2 are SNHLY and FYNNEI. The CDR3 sequence is 13 residues long. Between the trimmed V and J ends, which lost 3 bases and 3 bases, there was a span of 9 bases. Regarding the study as a whole: Few blood samples existed from mildly ill patients during symptoms or early in severe cases. Active COVID-19 showed highly clonal TRB repertoires; recovery showed diversity and richness above healthy donors.

TRB rearrangements were amplified by multiplex PCR with BIOMED2 TRB-A/B primers. One entry per CDR3 protein, called by TCRdb with MiXCR from the multiplex PCR reads. The table has around 1,400 distinct CDR3 sequences, approximately 26% seen once. From blood, about 250-500 ng of genomic DNA served as TRB template. The sample taken for sequencing was blood. The TCR comes from a human donor with active COVID-19. This chain joins TRBV2 and TRBJ2-7, with D hard to call. This CDR3 is CASSEVFGYEQYF. CDR3 DNA: TGTGCCAGCAGTGAGGTATTTGGCTACGAGCAGTACTTC.